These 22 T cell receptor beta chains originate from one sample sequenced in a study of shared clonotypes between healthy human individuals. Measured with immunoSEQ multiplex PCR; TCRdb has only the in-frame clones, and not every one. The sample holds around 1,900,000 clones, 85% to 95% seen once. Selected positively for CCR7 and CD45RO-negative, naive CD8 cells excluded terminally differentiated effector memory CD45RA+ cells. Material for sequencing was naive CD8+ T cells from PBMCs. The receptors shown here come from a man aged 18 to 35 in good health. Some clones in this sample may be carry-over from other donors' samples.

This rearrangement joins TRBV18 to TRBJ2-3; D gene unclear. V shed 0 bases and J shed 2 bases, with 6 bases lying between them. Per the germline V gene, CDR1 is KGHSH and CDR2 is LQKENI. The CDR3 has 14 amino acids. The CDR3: CASSPPQVTDTQYF. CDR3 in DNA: TGTGCCAGCTCACCACCGCAAGTCACAGATACGCAGTATTTT.

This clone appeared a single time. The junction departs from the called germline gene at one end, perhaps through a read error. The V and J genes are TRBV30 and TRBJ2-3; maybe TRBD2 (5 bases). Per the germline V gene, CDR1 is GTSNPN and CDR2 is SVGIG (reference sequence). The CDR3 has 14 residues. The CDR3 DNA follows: TGTGCCGGGAGTTTACTAGTCAGCACAGATACGCAGTATTTT. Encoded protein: CAGSLLVSTDTQYF.

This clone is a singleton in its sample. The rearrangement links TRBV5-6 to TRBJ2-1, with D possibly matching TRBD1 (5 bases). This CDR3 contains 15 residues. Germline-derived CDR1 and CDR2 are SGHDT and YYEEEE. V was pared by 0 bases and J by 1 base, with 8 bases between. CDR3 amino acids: CASSLVQGSYNEQFF. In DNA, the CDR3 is TGTGCCAGCAGCTTGGTCCAGGGATCCTACAATGAGCAGTTCTTC.

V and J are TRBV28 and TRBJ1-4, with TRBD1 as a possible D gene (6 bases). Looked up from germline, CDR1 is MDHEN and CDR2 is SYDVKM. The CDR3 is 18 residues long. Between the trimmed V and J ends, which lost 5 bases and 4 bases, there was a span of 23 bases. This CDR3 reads CASSQPSGTINGNEKLFF. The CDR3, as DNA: TGTGCCAGCAGTCAACCAAGCGGGACAATAAATGGTAATGAAAAACTGTTTTTT.

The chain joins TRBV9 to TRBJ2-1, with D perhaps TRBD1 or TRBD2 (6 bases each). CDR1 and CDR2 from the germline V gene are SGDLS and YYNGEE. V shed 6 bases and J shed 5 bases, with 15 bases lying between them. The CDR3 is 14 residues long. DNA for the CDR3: TGTGCCAGCACCCCGGGGGCGCTCGACAATGAGCAGTTCTTC. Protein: CASTPGALDNEQFF.

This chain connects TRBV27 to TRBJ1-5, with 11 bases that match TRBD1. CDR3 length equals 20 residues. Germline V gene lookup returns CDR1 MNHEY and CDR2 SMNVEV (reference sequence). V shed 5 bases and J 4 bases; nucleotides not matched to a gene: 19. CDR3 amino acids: CASSVDGQGALGRANQPQHF. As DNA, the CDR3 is TGTGCCAGCAGTGTTGATGGACAGGGGGCGCTTGGGAGGGCGAATCAGCCCCAGCATTTT.

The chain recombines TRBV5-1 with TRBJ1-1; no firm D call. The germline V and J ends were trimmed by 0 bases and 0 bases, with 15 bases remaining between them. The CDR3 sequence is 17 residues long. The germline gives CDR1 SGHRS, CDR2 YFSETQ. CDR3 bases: TGCGCCAGCAGCTTGGCCTCTCTGGATTTAATGAACACTGAAGCTTTCTTT. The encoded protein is CASSLASLDLMNTEAFF.

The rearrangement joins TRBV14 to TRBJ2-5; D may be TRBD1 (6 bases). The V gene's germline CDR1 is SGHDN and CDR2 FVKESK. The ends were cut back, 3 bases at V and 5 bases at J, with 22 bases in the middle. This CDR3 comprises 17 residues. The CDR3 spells CASSHRTAADPRETQYF. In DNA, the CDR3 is TGTGCCAGCAGCCACAGGACAGCTGCGGACCCAAGGGAGACCCAGTACTTC.

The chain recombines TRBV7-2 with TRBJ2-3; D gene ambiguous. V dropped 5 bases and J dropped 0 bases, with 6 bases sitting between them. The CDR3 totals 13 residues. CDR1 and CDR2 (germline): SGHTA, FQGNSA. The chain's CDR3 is CASSLASTDTQYF. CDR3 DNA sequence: TGTGCCAGCAGCCTGGCGAGCACAGATACGCAGTATTTT.

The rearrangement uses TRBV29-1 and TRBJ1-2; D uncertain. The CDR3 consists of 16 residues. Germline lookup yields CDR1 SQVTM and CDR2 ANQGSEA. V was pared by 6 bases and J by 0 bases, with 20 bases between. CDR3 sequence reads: CSVVKRRSDTNYGYTF. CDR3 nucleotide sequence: TGCAGCGTGGTCAAGCGGAGGTCAGACACTAACTATGGCTACACCTTC.

CDR3 nucleotide sequence: TGTGCCAGCAGCTTAGTACTATCTAGCGGGAGGGATAAGACCGGGGAGCTGTTTTTT. Residues: CASSLVLSSGRDKTGELFF. V is TRBV7-6 and J is TRBJ2-2, with 12 nucleotides matching TRBD2. The CDR3 length is 19 residues. Germline CDR1 SGHVS, CDR2 FNYEAQ. V lost 1 base to trimming and J lost 5 bases; unmatched junction nucleotides: 11.

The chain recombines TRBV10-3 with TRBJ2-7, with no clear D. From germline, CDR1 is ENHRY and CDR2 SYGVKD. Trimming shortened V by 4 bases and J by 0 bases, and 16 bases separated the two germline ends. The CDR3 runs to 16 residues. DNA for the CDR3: TGTGCCATCAGTGGAGCCCCAATCCAACGCTCCTACGAGCAGTACTTC. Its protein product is CAISGAPIQRSYEQYF.

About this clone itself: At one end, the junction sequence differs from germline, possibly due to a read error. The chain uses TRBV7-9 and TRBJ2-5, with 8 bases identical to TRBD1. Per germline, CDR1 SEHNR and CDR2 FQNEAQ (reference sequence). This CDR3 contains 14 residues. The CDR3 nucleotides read TGTGCCAGCAGCCGAGGGGACAGGCCCCCGAAGGAGGACTTC. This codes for CASSRGDRPPKEDF.

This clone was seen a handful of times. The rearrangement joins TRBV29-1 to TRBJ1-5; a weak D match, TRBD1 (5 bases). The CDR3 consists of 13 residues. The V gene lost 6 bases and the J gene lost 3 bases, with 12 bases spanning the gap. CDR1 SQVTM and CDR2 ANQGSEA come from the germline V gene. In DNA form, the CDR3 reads TGCAGCGTGGGGCTGGGACTCAATCAGCCCCAGCATTTT. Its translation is CSVGLGLNQPQHF.

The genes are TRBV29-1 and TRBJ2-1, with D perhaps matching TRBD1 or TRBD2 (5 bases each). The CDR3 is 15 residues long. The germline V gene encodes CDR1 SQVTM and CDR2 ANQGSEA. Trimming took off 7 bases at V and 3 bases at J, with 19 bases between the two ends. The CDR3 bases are TGCAGCGGGGGAGCAGGGATTTTGGGCTACAATGAGCAGTTCTTC. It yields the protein CSGGAGILGYNEQFF.

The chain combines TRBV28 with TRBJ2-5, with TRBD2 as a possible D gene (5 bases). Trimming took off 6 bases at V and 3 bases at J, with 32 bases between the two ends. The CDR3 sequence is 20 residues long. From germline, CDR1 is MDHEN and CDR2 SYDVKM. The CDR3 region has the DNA TGTGCCAGCAGGACCCCGCGTTGGGAGAAGGGCCTAACGGGAAAAGAGACCCAGTACTTC. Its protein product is CASRTPRWEKGLTGKETQYF.

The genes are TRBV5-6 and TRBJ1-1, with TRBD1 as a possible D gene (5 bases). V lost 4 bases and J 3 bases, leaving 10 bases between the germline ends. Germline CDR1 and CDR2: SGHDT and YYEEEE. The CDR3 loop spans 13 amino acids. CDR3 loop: CASSLGPYTEAFF. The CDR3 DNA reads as TGTGCCAGCAGCCTGGGACCATACACTGAAGCTTTCTTT.

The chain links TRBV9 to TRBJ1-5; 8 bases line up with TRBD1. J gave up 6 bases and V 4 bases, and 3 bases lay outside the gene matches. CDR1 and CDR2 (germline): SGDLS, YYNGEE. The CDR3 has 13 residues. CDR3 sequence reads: CASSMTGVQPQHF. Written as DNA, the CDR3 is TGTGCCAGCAGCATGACAGGGGTTCAGCCCCAGCATTTT. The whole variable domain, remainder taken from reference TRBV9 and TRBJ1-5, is DSGVTQTPKHLITATGQRVTLRCSPRSGDLSVYWYQQSLDQGLQFLIQYYNGEERAKGNILERFSAQQFPDLHSELNLSSLELGDSALYFCASSMTGVQPQHFGDGTRLSIL.

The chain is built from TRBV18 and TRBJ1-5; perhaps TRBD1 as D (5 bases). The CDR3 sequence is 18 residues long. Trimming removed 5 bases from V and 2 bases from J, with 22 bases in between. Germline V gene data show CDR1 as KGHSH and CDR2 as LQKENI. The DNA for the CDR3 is TGTGCCAGCTCATCATCGACAGTAAATGGGGTGGGCAATCAGCCCCAGCATTTT. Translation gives CASSSSTVNGVGNQPQHF.

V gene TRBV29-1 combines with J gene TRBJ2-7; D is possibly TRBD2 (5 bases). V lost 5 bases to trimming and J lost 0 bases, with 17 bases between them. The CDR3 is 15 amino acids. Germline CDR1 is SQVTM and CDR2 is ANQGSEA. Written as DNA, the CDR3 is TGCAGCGTTAGAAAGGGTGGACTGCCCTCCTACGAGCAGTACTTC. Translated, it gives CSVRKGGLPSYEQYF.

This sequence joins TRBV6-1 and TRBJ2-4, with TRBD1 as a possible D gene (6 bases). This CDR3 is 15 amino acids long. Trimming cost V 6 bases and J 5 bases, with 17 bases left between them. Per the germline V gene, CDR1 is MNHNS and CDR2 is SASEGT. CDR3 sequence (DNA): TGTGCCAGCAGCAGGGTCAGGGGAGAGGAAAACATTCAGTACTTC. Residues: CASSRVRGEENIQYF.

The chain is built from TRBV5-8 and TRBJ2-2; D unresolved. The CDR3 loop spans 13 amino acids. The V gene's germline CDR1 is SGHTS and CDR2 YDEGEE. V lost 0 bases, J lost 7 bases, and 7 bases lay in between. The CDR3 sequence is CASSLVFYGELFF. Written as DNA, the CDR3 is TGTGCCAGCAGCTTGGTCTTTTACGGGGAGCTGTTTTTT. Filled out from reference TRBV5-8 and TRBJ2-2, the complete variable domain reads EAGVTQSPTHLIKTRGQQATLRCSPISGHTSVYWYQQALGLGLQFLLWYDEGEERNRGNFPPRFSGRQFPNYSSELNVNALELEDSALYLCASSLVFYGELFFGEGSRLTVL.